One and the same sample provided the 7 T cell receptor beta chains below, sequenced in a study of T cell clusters in autoimmune cytopenias. TRB was amplified from roughly 0.25 ug of peripheral blood genomic DNA per sample. TRB was amplified by touch-down multiplex PCR, primer pools A and B combined. TCRdb reprocessed the multiplex PCR reads and keeps a single row for each CDR3 protein, giving no DNA. Its clone listing holds a few thousand distinct CDR3 sequences. These data were also reused for a study on T cell repertoires in aging, cancer and after chemotherapy.

Sequenced material: peripheral blood. These receptors originate from a human donor in good health.

Here the CDR3 reads CASSYQGGLNTEAFF. The chain has TRBV6-5 and TRBJ1-1; with no DNA, the TCRdb D assignment of TRBD1 cannot be verified. Germline loops: CDR1 MNHEY, CDR2 SVGAGI. This CDR3 spans 15 amino acids.

This sequence joins TRBV27 and TRBJ2-1; the D call of TRBD2 rests on TCRdb alone, since no DNA is present to check it. CDR1 MNHEY and CDR2 SMNVEV come from the germline V gene (reference sequence). The CDR3 sequence is 17 residues long. This chain's CDR3 is CAPPRGLAEDSYNEQFF.

This clonotype is deemed medium-sized by its frequency. The chain carries TRBV19 and TRBJ2-1; checking the TCRdb D call of TRBD2 is not possible without DNA. From germline, CDR1 is LNHDA and CDR2 SQIVND (reference sequence). The CDR3 has 15 amino acids. The chain's CDR3 is CASSIEGGTDNEQFF.

This rearrangement joins TRBV5-4 to TRBJ2-3; TCRdb's D call of TRBD2 is untestable without DNA. The germline CDR1 and CDR2 sequences are SGHNT and YYREEE (reference sequence). This CDR3 is built from 14 residues. CDR3 in amino acids: CASTWAGPTDTQYF.

The chain recombines TRBV6-9 with TRBJ2-7; the D call of TRBD2 rests on TCRdb alone, since no DNA is present to check it. Germline CDR1 MNHGY, CDR2 SVAAGI. The CDR3 loop spans 16 amino acids. The CDR3 spells CASSYSVSGRSYEQYF.

This clonotype registers medium-sized by frequency. This chain connects TRBV5-6 to TRBJ1-4; the TCRdb D gene call, TRBD1, has no DNA to confirm it. CDR3 size: 17 residues. CDR1 SGHDT and CDR2 YYEEEE come from the germline V gene. The CDR3 loop is CASSAMTGFATNEKLFF.

This clonotype shows up as medium-sized by frequency. This rearrangement joins TRBV6-5 to TRBJ2-3. Germline V gene data show CDR1 as MNHEY and CDR2 as SVGAGI. The length of the CDR3 is 13 residues. CDR3 loop: CASRPPYTDTQYF.